This passage covers 11 T cell receptor beta chains from one sample sequenced in a study of blood T cells in healthy people across ages. Combining a sample-barcoded 5' primer with a J-beta primer mix, a second PCR ran for roughly 7 to 11 cycles. TCRdb fed the 5' RACE reads into MiXCR, producing one record per CDR3 protein. Of about 1.4 million distinct CDR3 sequences in the sample, 59% were seen once. The specimen sequenced was blood. These receptors were collected from a man aged 18 to 30 in good health.

The CDR3 reads CASSVGQSSTDTQYF. CDR3 bases: TGTGCCAGCAGCGTGGGACAGTCTAGCACAGATACGCAGTATTTT. The chain employs TRBV9 and TRBJ2-3, with 7 nucleotides matching TRBD1. This CDR3 spans 15 amino acids. The V and J ends lost 2 bases and 0 bases, in that order; junction bases with no gene match: 3. Germline V CDR1 and CDR2: SGDLS, YYNGEE. Using reference TRBV9 and TRBJ2-3 for the parts outside the CDR3, the full variable domain is DSGVTQTPKHLITATGQRVTLRCSPRSGDLSVYWYQQSLDQGLQFLIQYYNGEERAKGNILERFSAQQFPDLHSELNLSSLELGDSALYFCASSVGQSSTDTQYFGPGTRLTVL.

This chain joins TRBV15 and TRBJ2-3; D possibly corresponds to TRBD1 (6 bases). Germline CDR1 LNHNV, CDR2 YYDKDF (reference sequence). CDR3 size: 14 residues. With 4 bases removed from V and 9 bases from J, the gap between germline ends came to 17 bases. CDR3 sequence (DNA): TGTGCCACCAGCAAATTTGACAGGCCGGAGACGCAGTATTTT. Translated: CATSKFDRPETQYF.

This clonotype was seen only once. The junction does not match germline at one end; this may be a read error. This chain uses TRBV20-1 with TRBJ1-1, with D unresolved. Germline CDR1 reads DFQATT; CDR2 reads SNEGSKA (reference sequence). The CDR3 contains 13 residues. This CDR3 reads CSARGAMNTEPFF. For the CDR3, the DNA is TGCAGTGCTAGGGGAGCGATGAACACTGAACCTTTCTTT.

There are a few counts of this clonotype. The DNA of the CDR3 is TGTGCCAGCAGTTACGAGCAGGGCACCTACGAGCAGTACTTC. Amino acid sequence: CASSYEQGTYEQYF. The chain recombines TRBV6-5 with TRBJ2-7, with D tentatively TRBD1 (5 bases). This CDR3 region has 14 residues. CDR1 and CDR2 from the germline V gene are MNHEY and SVGAGI. V lost 2 bases, J lost 2 bases, and 10 bases lay in between.

The V and J genes are TRBV7-2 and TRBJ2-1; TRBD1 matches at 9 bases. The CDR3 is 18 residues long. J lost 5 bases, V lost 1 base, and 12 bases had no gene match. Germline V CDR1 and CDR2: SGHTA, FQGNSA. CDR3 residues: CASSLVGWGQGPDNEQFF. The CDR3 nucleotides read TGTGCCAGCAGCTTAGTTGGGTGGGGACAGGGCCCCGACAATGAGCAGTTCTTC.

The genes are TRBV4-1 and TRBJ1-6; weak D call: TRBD1 (5 bases). Trimming took 5 bases from V and 7 from J, leaving 15 bases between them. The CDR3 length is 15 residues. Germline values: CDR1 MGHRA, CDR2 YSYEKL. The chain's CDR3 is CASSETGGFNSPLHF. CDR3 bases: TGCGCCAGCAGCGAAACGGGGGGGTTCAATTCACCCCTCCACTTT.

V is TRBV27 and J is TRBJ2-7, with D possibly being TRBD2 (5 bases). This CDR3 has 14 residues. Germline V gene sequence: CDR1 MNHEY, CDR2 SMNVEV (reference sequence). Trimming left V 3 bases short and J 0 bases short, with 9 bases between. CDR3 nucleotides: TGTGCCAGCAGTTTGGGAGCCCACTCCTACGAGCAGTACTTC. It translates to CASSLGAHSYEQYF.

The V call is TRBV3-1, the J call TRBJ2-7; the D call may be TRBD1 or TRBD2 (5 bases each). The CDR3 totals 13 residues. Germline loops: CDR1 LGHDT, CDR2 YNNKEL (reference sequence). V lost 4 bases to trimming and J lost 3 bases, with 10 bases between them. The CDR3 sequence is CASSRRDGYEQYF. Here the CDR3 DNA reads TGTGCCAGCAGCCGCAGGGACGGCTACGAGCAGTACTTC.

V is TRBV20-1 and J is TRBJ2-1, with 11 positions matching TRBD2. Looked up from germline, CDR1 is DFQATT and CDR2 is SNEGSKA (reference sequence). The CDR3 covers 17 residues. With 5 bases clipped from V and 5 bases from J, the junction kept 14 bases outside the gene matches. The CDR3 region is CSAYFSGRASSDNEQFF. CDR3 bases: TGCAGTGCTTACTTTAGCGGGAGGGCCAGTTCTGACAATGAGCAGTTCTTC.

This clonotype was found a few times. V is TRBV6-5 and J is TRBJ1-2; D is perhaps TRBD1 (6 bases). CDR3 length: 14 amino acids. Per germline, CDR1 MNHEY and CDR2 SVGAGI. V was cut by 0 bases and J by 3 bases, with 8 bases left in between. The CDR3 bases are TGTGCCAGCAGTTACTCGGGACAAGACTATGGCTACACCTTC. Amino acids: CASSYSGQDYGYTF.

The V call is TRBV7-9, the J call TRBJ1-1; possibly TRBD1 for D (6 bases). CDR3 length equals 13 residues. V lost 7 bases, J lost 4 bases, and 13 bases lay in between. The germline gives CDR1 SEHNR, CDR2 FQNEAQ (reference sequence). CDR3 in amino acids: CASKQGEGTEAFF. The CDR3 bases are TGTGCCAGCAAACAGGGAGAGGGCACTGAAGCTTTCTTT. Supplemented by reference TRBV7-9 and TRBJ1-1, the full variable domain reads DTGVSQNPRHKITKRGQNVTFRCDPISEHNRLYWYRQTLGQGPEFLTYFQNEAQLEKSRLLSDRFSAERPKGSFSTLEIQRTEQGDSAMYLCASKQGEGTEAFFGQGTRLTVV.